This TCR beta chain was profiled in a study of T cell changes during pregnancy in multiple sclerosis. Here immunoSEQ multiplex PCR was the method, and the copy in TCRdb shows in-frame clones only, minus some. The sample has approximately 61,000 clones; around 90% are singletons. This clone is a singleton in its sample. V was cut by 8 bases and J by 0 bases, with 13 bases left in between. This CDR3 has 15 residues. Germline V CDR1 and CDR2: LNHDA, SQIVND (reference sequence). V usage is TRBV19 and J usage is TRBJ2-2, with D possibly being TRBD1 (6 bases). The sequences come from peripheral blood, collected in the first trimester of pregnancy. The receptor was derived from a female donor in good health, enrolled as a control in a pregnancy study. CDR3 protein: CASQGLAANTGELFF. CDR3 bases: TGTGCCAGTCAGGGGCTAGCCGCGAACACCGGGGAGCTGTTTTTT.